The next 11 T cell receptor beta chains were all read from a single sample in a study of T cells in narcolepsy. Using immunoSEQ multiplex PCR, the repertoire was profiled, and TCRdb retains in-frame clones only, with some absent. The sample has approximately 32,000 clones, approximately 85% seen once. The specimen sequenced was CD45RA- memory CD4+ T cells from PBMCs. These receptor sequences come from a human donor with narcolepsy.

This chain links TRBV5-4 with TRBJ2-5; D possibly corresponds to TRBD1 (6 bases). Germline CDR1 SGHNT, CDR2 YYREEE (reference sequence). Between the trimmed V and J ends, which lost 4 bases and 1 base, there was a span of 14 bases. The CDR3 is 15 residues long. The DNA of the CDR3 is TGTGCCAGCAGCCCGACCCTGGACAGCCAAGAGACCCAGTACTTC. Protein sequence: CASSPTLDSQETQYF.

The chain has TRBV5-1 and TRBJ1-3; 10 bases agree with TRBD1. Trimming removed 4 bases from V and 0 bases from J; junction bases left unmatched: 7. The CDR3 contains 17 residues. Germline V lookup: CDR1 SGHRS, CDR2 YFSETQ. CDR3 in amino acids: CASSLGQGRDSGNTIYF. The CDR3 DNA follows: TGCGCCAGCAGCCTGGGACAGGGGAGGGACTCTGGAAACACCATATATTTT.

V usage is TRBV14 and J usage is TRBJ2-7, with D possibly matching TRBD2 (5 bases). V lost 0 bases, J lost 0 bases, and 9 bases lay in between. Per the germline V gene, CDR1 is SGHDN and CDR2 is FVKESK. There are 15 residues in the CDR3. CDR3 protein: CASSQDQRISYEQYF. DNA for the CDR3: TGTGCCAGCAGCCAAGATCAGCGGATCTCCTACGAGCAGTACTTC.

The gene calls are TRBV2 and TRBJ2-3; D remains unclear. The V end lost 0 bases, the J end lost 0 bases, and 7 bases lay between the germline ends. The CDR3 totals 15 residues. Per the germline V gene, CDR1 is SNHLY and CDR2 is FYNNEI. In nucleotides, the CDR3 is TGTGCCAGCAGTGAAGCGGGATTCAGCACAGATACGCAGTATTTT. Protein: CASSEAGFSTDTQYF.

The sample holds a few counts of this clone. The rearrangement uses TRBV5-6 and TRBJ2-1; D perhaps matches TRBD2 (6 bases). V was trimmed by 4 bases and J by 6 bases, leaving 23 bases between them. This CDR3 comprises 17 residues. CDR1 and CDR2 (germline): SGHDT, YYEEEE. The CDR3 DNA reads TGTGCCAGCAGCAGTTCTGGTACGGGAGATTTGATCAATGAGCAGTTCTTC. Translating gives CASSSSGTGDLINEQFF.

The chain links TRBV11-2 to TRBJ2-7; D is undetermined. Between the trimmed V and J ends, which lost 5 bases and 3 bases, there was a span of 5 bases. Germline lookup yields CDR1 SGHAT and CDR2 FQNNGV. This CDR3 comprises 11 residues. The CDR3: CASSANYEQYF. The DNA for the CDR3 is TGTGCCAGCAGCGCAAACTACGAGCAGTACTTC.

The chain links TRBV5-1 to TRBJ2-7; D may be TRBD1 or TRBD2 (6 bases each). V was trimmed by 2 bases and J by 0 bases, leaving 12 bases between them. CDR3 length: 15 residues. Germline assignment: CDR1 SGHRS and CDR2 YFSETQ. The CDR3 spells CASSLIGGSSYEQYF. Written as DNA, the CDR3 is TGCGCCAGCAGCTTAATAGGGGGGAGCTCCTACGAGCAGTACTTC.

This clone was found a few times. The rearrangement joins TRBV10-3 to TRBJ1-3; D might be TRBD1 (5 bases). With 0 bases removed from V and 0 bases from J, the gap between germline ends came to 15 bases. The CDR3 totals 18 residues. Per germline, CDR1 ENHRY and CDR2 SYGVKD. CDR3 bases: TGTGCCATCAGTGAGTCGTCACCAGGGTCTAGCTCTGGAAACACCATATATTTT. Translation: CAISESSPGSSSGNTIYF.

J is TRBJ2-3 and V is TRBV19; possible D gene TRBD2, 6 bases. Germline values: CDR1 LNHDA, CDR2 SQIVND (reference sequence). Between the trimmed V and J ends, which lost 4 bases and 6 bases, there was a span of 17 bases. This CDR3 contains 15 residues. CDR3 loop: CASSTEGRKGDTQYF. Here the CDR3 DNA reads TGTGCCAGTAGTACGGAGGGCCGCAAAGGGGATACGCAGTATTTT.

This clone has just one count. V and J are TRBV6-1 and TRBJ1-2; D call uncertain. The CDR3 consists of 14 residues. V lost 0 bases, J lost 4 bases, and 9 bases lay in between. The germline V gene has CDR1 MNHNS and CDR2 SASEGT. CDR3 residues: CASSEAQRGYGYTF. CDR3 sequence (DNA): TGTGCCAGCAGTGAAGCCCAACGGGGCTATGGCTACACCTTC.

The chain employs TRBV20-1 and TRBJ1-1, with D possibly TRBD1 on 5 matching bases. The length of the CDR3 is 10 residues. Trimming shortened V by 5 bases and J by 11 bases, and 12 bases separated the two germline ends. Germline V gene sequence: CDR1 DFQATT, CDR2 SNEGSKA (reference sequence). The CDR3 DNA sequence: TGCAGTGCTTCTAAGTGGGGGGCTTTCTTT. As protein: CSASKWGAFF.